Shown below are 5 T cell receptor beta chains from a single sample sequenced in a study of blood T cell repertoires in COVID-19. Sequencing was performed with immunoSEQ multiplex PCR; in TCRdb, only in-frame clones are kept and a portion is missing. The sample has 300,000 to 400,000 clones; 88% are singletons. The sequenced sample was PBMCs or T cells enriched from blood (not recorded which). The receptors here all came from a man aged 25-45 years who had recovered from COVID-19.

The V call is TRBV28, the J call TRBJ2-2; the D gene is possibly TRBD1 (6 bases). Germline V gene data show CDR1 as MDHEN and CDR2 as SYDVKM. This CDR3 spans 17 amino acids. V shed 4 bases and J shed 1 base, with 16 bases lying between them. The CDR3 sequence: CASSSPPGQLNTGELFF. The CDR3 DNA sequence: TGTGCCAGCAGTTCACCACCAGGACAGCTGAACACCGGGGAGCTGTTTTTT.

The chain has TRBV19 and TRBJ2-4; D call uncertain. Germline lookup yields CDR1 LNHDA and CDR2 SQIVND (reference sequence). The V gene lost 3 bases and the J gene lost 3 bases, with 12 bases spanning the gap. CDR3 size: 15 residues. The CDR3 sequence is CASSMGLTLKNIQYF. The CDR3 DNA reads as TGTGCCAGTAGTATGGGCCTAACCCTCAAAAACATTCAGTACTTC.

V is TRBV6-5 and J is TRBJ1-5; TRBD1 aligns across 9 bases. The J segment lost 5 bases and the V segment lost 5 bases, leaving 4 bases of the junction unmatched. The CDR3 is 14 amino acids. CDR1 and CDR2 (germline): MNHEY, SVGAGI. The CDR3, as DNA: TGTGCCAGCAGTCGCGGGACAGGGTATCAGCCCCAGCATTTT. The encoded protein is CASSRGTGYQPQHF.

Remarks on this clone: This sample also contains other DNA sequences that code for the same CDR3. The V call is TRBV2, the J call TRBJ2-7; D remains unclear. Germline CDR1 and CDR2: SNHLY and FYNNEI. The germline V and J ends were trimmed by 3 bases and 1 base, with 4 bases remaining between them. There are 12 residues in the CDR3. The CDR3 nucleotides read TGTGCCAGCAGTGACAGTTCCTACGAGCAGTACTTC. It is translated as CASSDSSYEQYF.

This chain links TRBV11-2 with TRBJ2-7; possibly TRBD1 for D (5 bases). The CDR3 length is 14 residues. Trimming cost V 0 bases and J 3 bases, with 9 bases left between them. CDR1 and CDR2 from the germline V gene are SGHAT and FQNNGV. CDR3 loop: CASSLELGDYEQYF. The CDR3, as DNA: TGTGCCAGCAGCTTAGAGCTAGGGGACTACGAGCAGTACTTC.